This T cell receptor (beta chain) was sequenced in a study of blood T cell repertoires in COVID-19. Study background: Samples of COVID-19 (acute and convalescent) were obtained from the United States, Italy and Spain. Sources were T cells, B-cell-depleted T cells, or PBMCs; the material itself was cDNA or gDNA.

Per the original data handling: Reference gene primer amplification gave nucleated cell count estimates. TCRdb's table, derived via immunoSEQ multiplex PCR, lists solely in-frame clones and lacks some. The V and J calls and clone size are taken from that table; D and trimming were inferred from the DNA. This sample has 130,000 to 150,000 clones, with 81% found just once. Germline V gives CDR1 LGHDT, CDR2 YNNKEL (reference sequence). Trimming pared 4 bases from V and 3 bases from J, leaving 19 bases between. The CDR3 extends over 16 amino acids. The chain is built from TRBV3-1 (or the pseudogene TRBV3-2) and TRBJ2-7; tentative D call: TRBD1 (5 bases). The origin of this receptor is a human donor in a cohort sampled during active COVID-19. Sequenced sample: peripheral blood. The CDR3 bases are TGTGCCAGCAGCCTGCCCATCGGAAGGGGCCTCTACGAGCAGTACTTC. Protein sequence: CASSLPIGRGLYEQYF.